These T cell receptor beta chains were read from a single sample in a study of Ad26.COV2.S vaccination and SARS-CoV-2 variants. Sequenced by immunoSEQ multiplex PCR; TCRdb stores in-frame clones only, minus some. The table has roughly 500,000 clones, around 85% seen once. The material sequenced was peripheral blood, taken in a trial of Ad26.COV2.S vaccine versus placebo. These TCRs come from a person between 18 and 65 years old who received the Ad26.COV2.S COVID-19 vaccine or a placebo. Both conserved end residues are trimmed from each CDR3.

V gene | CDR3 protein
TRBV11-1 | ASSSGTSGISGEQF
TRBV12-3/TRBV12-4 | ASSMDTGELF
TRBV2 | ASSVLDGNNSPLH
TRBV5-4 | ASSLDSPRRETQY
TRBV28 | ASSFGGTSYEQY
TRBV28 | ASSLRGRGNQPQH
TRBV19 | ASTLGGLGTEAF
TRBV6-5 | ASTRDVEAEQY
TRBV5-8 | ASRHYQGYEQY
TRBV3-1/TRBV3-2 | ASSQERTGQPQH
TRBV10-3 | AISREVHEQY
TRBV24-1 | ATSDPATGPADGYT
TRBV5-1 | ASKTGSTEAF
TRBV20-1 | SASPGGHEQY
TRBV5-1 | ASSLLVQGSYNEQF
TRBV5-1 | ASSLVSGRGSYNEQF
TRBV5-4 | ASSFGRHREF
TRBV7-2 | ASSPGLAGGRPLDEQF
TRBV2 | ASSEETGPRSEKLF
TRBV9 | ASSVEGGKGDTQY
TRBV28 | ASSLKVVFSGPDTQY
TRBV11-2 | ASSSRGQETQY
TRBV11-2 | ASSRTGQGGNEQF
TRBV3-1/TRBV3-2 | ASSRGTGGYT
TRBV19 | ASTPSWHTEAF
TRBV7-2 | ASSLVSGINTEAF
TRBV5-4 | ASSTPDRRRTDTQY
TRBV9 | ASSPKAVSGANVLT
TRBV7-2 | ASSPQGGLGGQY
TRBV28 | ASSLTGGQVVNEQF
TRBV18 | ASSLTIGDLNVETQY
TRBV5-6 | ASRAQGKVAEAF
TRBV5-1 | ASGAQGPYNEQF
TRBV28 | ASSVHGTGGEKLF
TRBV9 | ASSAPTPLERGNQPQH